The present T cell receptor beta chain was sequenced within a study of blood T cell repertoires in COVID-19. This CDR3 spans 12 amino acids. Germline lookup yields CDR1 SGHDN and CDR2 FVKESK. Trimming removed 0 bases at V and 5 bases at J, with 4 bases between. How the authors handled the data: Estimation of nucleated cell counts was performed using reference gene primer amplification. Sequencing was performed with immunoSEQ multiplex PCR; in TCRdb, only in-frame clones are kept and a portion is missing. V, J and clone size derive from that table, while D and trimming were established from the DNA sequence. The repertoire holds around 230,000 clones, with approximately 80% as singletons. Participant-reported clinical history was the basis for cohort assignment.

The specimen was PBMCs or T cells enriched from blood (not recorded which). The TCR sequence derives from a man aged 40-49 years who had recovered from COVID-19. The V call is TRBV14, the J call TRBJ1-2; D remains ambiguous. The CDR3, as DNA: TGTGCCAGCAGCCAAGAGACTTATGGCTACACCTTC. Protein: CASSQETYGYTF. Full variable domain (missing parts from reference TRBV14 and TRBJ1-2): EAGVTQFPSHSVIEKGQTVTLRCDPISGHDNLYWYRRVMGKEIKFLLHFVKESKQDESGMPNNRFLAERTGGTYSTLKVQPAELEDSGVYFCASSQETYGYTFGSGTRLTVV.